The T cell receptor (beta chain) described here comes from a study of neurological immune-mediated disorders. On the study more broadly: Within the group of about 35 multiple sclerosis patients, roughly 30 were relapsing-remitting, while 3 were secondary progressive.

The CDR3 runs to 15 residues. The V gene end was trimmed by 2 bases and the J gene end by 5 bases; junction bases not matched to a gene: 7. Germline-derived CDR1 and CDR2 are KGHDR and SFDVKD. This clonotype came up a few times. TCRdb called the 5' RACE reads again in MiXCR, with one record for every CDR3 protein. The table includes some 65,000 distinct CDR3 sequences, around 5.2% detected once. Sequencing was performed on PBMCs. The gene calls are TRBV24-1 and TRBJ2-5; 7 positions match TRBD1. This sequence originates from a woman aged 25 to 39 with multiple sclerosis. The CDR3 is CATSDSGTVVETQYF. CDR3 bases: TGTGCCACCAGTGATTCGGGGACAGTCGTGGAGACCCAGTACTTC.